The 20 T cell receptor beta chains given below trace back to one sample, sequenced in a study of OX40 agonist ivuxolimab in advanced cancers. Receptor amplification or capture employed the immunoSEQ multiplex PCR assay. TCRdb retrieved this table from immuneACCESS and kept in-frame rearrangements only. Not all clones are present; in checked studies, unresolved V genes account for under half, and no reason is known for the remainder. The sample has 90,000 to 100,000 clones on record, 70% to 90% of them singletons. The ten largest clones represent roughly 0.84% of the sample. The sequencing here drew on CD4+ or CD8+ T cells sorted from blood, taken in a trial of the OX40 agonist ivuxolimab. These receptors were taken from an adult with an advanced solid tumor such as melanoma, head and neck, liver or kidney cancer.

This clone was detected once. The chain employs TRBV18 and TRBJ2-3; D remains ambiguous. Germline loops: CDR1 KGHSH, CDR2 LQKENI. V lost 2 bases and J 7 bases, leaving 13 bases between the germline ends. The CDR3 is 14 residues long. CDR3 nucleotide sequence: TGTGCCAGCTCACCAGCAGCGAGCGACTATACGCAGTATTTT. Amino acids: CASSPAASDYTQYF.

CDR3 in DNA: TGTGCCAGCAGTCCCTGGCCAGCCTCCTACGAGCAGTACTTC. Translating it yields CASSPWPASYEQYF. The chain employs TRBV2 and TRBJ2-7; D is unclear. From germline, CDR1 is SNHLY and CDR2 FYNNEI. CDR3 length: 14 amino acids. V lost 5 bases to trimming and J lost 0 bases, with 11 bases between them.

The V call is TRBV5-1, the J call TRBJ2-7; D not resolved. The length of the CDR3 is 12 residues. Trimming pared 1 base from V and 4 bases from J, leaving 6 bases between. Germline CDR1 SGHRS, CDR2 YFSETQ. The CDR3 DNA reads TGCGCCAGCAGCTTGCAAGGGTACGAGCAGTACTTC. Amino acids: CASSLQGYEQYF.

The CDR3 loop reads CASSQEVKRSTDTQYF. DNA for the CDR3: TGTGCCAGCAGCCAAGAAGTTAAGCGAAGCACAGATACGCAGTATTTT. The rearrangement links TRBV14 to TRBJ2-3; D is unclear. The CDR3 is 16 amino acids. CDR1 is SGHDN, CDR2 FVKESK, per germline. V was pared by 0 bases and J by 0 bases, with 10 bases between.

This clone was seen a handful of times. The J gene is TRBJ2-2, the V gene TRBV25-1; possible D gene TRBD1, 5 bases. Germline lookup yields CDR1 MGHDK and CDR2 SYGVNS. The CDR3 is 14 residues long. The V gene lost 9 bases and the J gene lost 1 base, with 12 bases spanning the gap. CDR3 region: CASAQGGNTGELFF. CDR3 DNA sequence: TGTGCCAGTGCGCAGGGCGGGAACACCGGGGAGCTGTTTTTT.

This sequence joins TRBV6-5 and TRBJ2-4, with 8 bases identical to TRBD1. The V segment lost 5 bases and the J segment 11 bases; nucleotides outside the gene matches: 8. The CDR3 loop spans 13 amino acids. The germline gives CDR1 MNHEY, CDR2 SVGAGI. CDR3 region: CASSPPTGVLQYF. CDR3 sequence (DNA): TGTGCCAGCAGTCCCCCGACAGGGGTACTTCAGTACTTC.

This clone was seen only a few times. The CDR3 reads CASGGTGGEAFF. CDR3 DNA: TGTGCCAGTGGCGGGACAGGGGGCGAAGCTTTCTTT. The gene calls are TRBV19 and TRBJ1-1, with 12 bases lining up with TRBD1. The J segment lost 8 bases and the V segment lost 8 bases, leaving 3 bases of the junction unmatched. The CDR3 spans 12 residues. Germline V gives CDR1 LNHDA, CDR2 SQIVND (reference sequence).

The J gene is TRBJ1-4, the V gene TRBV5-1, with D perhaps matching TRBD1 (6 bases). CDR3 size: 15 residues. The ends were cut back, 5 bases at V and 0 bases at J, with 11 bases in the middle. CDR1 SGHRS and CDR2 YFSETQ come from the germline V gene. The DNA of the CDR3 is TGCGCCAGCAGACAGACAGGTGCAACTAATGAAAAACTGTTTTTT. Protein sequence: CASRQTGATNEKLFF.

CDR3 bases: TGTGCCAGCAGCCTAGGCGTTCGGGTTGGCTACACCTTC. Protein sequence: CASSLGVRVGYTF. The gene calls are TRBV6-5 and TRBJ1-2; D is undetermined. The CDR3 sequence is 13 residues long. Germline V gene data show CDR1 as MNHEY and CDR2 as SVGAGI. Trimming left V 6 bases short and J 7 bases short, with 15 bases between.

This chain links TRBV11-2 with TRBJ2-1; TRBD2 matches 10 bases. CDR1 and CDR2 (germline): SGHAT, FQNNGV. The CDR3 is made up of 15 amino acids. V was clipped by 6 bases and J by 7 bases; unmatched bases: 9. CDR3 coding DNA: TGTGCCAGCAGACTAGCGGGGACTACATGGAATGAGCAGTTCTTC. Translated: CASRLAGTTWNEQFF.

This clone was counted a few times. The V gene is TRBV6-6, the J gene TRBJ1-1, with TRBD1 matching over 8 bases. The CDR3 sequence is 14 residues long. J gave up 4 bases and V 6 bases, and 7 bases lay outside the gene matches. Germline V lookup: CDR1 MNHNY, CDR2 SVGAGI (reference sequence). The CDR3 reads CASSDSTGGTEAFF. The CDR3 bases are TGTGCCAGCAGCGATTCCACAGGGGGCACTGAAGCTTTCTTT.

CDR3 coding DNA: TGTGCCAGCAGTCGAGGCGTTCCCCCCATTGAAGCTTTCTTT. It encodes CASSRGVPPIEAFF. This chain joins TRBV6-5 and TRBJ1-1; no firm D call. Deletions cut 5 bases from V and 7 bases from J, with 17 bases between. CDR3 length equals 14 residues. Germline V gene data show CDR1 as MNHEY and CDR2 as SVGAGI.

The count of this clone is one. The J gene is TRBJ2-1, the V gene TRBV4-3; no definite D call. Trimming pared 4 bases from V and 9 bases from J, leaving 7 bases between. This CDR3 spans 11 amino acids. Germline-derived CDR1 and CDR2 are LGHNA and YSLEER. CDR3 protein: CASSLRTEQFF. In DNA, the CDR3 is TGCGCCAGCAGCCTCCGGACTGAGCAGTTCTTC.

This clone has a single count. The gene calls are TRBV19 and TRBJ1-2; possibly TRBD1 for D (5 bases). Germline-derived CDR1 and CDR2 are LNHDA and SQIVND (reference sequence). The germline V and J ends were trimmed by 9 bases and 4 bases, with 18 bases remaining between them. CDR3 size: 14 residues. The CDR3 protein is CASRGPRDGYGYTF. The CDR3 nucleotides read TGTGCCAGCCGAGGTCCCAGGGATGGCTATGGCTACACCTTC.

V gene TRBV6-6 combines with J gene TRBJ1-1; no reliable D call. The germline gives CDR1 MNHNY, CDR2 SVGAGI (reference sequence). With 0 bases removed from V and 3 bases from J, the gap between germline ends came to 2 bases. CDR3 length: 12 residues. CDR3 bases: TGTGCCAGCAGTTACTCGTACACTGAAGCTTTCTTT. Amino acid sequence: CASSYSYTEAFF.

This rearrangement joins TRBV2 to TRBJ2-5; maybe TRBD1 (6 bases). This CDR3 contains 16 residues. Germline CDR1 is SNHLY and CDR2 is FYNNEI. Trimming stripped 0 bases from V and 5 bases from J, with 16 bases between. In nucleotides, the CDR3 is TGTGCCAGCAGTGAAGCATACTACAGGGCGTACGAGACCCAGTACTTC. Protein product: CASSEAYYRAYETQYF.

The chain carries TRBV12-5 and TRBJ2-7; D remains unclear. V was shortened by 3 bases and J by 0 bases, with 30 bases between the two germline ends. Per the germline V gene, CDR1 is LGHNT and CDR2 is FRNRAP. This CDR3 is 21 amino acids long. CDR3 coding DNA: TGTGCTAGTGGTTTTTATATACCCCCGGAGTGTCCGACCTATCACTCCTACGAGCAGTACTTC. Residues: CASGFYIPPECPTYHSYEQYF.

In DNA form, the CDR3 reads TGTGCCAGCAGACCCCGGGGATCCTACGAGCAGTACTTC. It yields the protein CASRPRGSYEQYF. The gene calls are TRBV7-9 and TRBJ2-7; perhaps TRBD2 as D (5 bases). The CDR3 extends over 13 amino acids. Trimming took off 6 bases at V and 1 base at J, with 10 bases between the two ends. CDR1 and CDR2 from the germline V gene are SEHNR and FQNEAQ (reference sequence).

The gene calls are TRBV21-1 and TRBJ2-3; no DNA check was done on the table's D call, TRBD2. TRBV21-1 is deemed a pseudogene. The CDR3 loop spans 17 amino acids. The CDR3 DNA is TGTGCCAGCACCCCTACAAGAAGCGATCATTGCACAGATACGCAGTATTTT. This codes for CASTPTRSDHCTDTQYF.

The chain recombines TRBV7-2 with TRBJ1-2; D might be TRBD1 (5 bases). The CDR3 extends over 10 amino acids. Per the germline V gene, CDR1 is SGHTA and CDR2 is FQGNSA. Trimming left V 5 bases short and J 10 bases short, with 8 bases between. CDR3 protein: CASSKTAYTF. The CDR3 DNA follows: TGTGCCAGCAGCAAGACAGCCTACACCTTC.